This T cell receptor (beta chain) was sequenced during a study of CD4 T cells in relation to SARS-CoV-2 and coronaviruses. Study-wide background: Convalescent patients were eight or nine males and 4 females; two were Hispanic.

The length of the CDR3 is 15 residues. V lost 4 bases and J 7 bases, leaving 20 bases between the germline ends. CDR1 is SGHRS and CDR2 is YFSETQ in the germline V gene. Whole-study findings and limits: In around 60% of donors, memory CD4+ clonotypes crossrecognized SARS-CoV-2 and at least one common cold coronavirus spike.

Deep TCR-beta sequencing used DNA from uncultured naive and memory CD4+ T cells. The data were produced by immunoSEQ multiplex PCR, yet TCRdb's version contains in-frame clones alone and is incomplete. The repertoire holds some 35,000 clones, with roughly 90% as singletons. A word on this clone: The antigen is undetermined.

Sequenced sample: memory CD4+ T cells from PBMCs. The origin of this receptor is an adult with COVID-19. V usage is TRBV5-1 and J usage is TRBJ1-2; the D gene is possibly TRBD1 (5 bases). The CDR3 DNA is TGCGCCAGCAGCCCCGGGGCGATGGTAATTCGTGGCTACACCTTC. Amino acid sequence: CASSPGAMVIRGYTF. The whole variable domain, remainder taken from reference TRBV5-1 and TRBJ1-2, is KAGVTQTPRYLIKTRGQQVTLSCSPISGHRSVSWYQQTPGQGLQFLFEYFSETQRNKGNFPGRFSGRQFSNSRSEMNVSTLELGDSALYLCASSPGAMVIRGYTFGSGTRLTVV.